The present T cell receptor (beta chain) was sequenced within a study of vaccination and CD4 T cells after COVID-19. As for the study in general: Four females and six males made up the convalescents, with two Hispanic. Investigators drew the post-COVID samples a median roughly 98 days after diagnosis, with a range of 35 to 161. Study-level results: Convalescent patients displayed spike mono-reactivity in 304 of 307 vaccine-specific clones.

Trimming pared 4 bases from V and 7 bases from J, leaving 14 bases between. This CDR3 comprises 13 residues. Germline values: CDR1 SGHTA, CDR2 FQGTGA. Treatment: approximately 10-day PBMC culture with coronavirus spike peptide pools or control peptides (ViraFEST assay). The unexposed donor's CD4+ T cells were collected before the COVID-19 pandemic (2011-2018). Medium was half-exchanged with fresh IL-2 medium on days 3 and 7. The study sequenced cultured CD4+ T cell DNA using the Oncomine TCR Beta short-read assay. Genomic DNA from cultured CD4+ T cells was extracted. From the PCR reads, TCRdb called clonotypes with MiXCR, one entry per CDR3 protein. The sample yields several thousand distinct CDR3 sequences, about two fifths seen once. A word on this clonotype: What it binds is not known.

The receptor was derived from a human donor in good health. Specimen: CD4+ T cells from blood, cultured in vitro. This chain links TRBV7-3 with TRBJ2-7; the D call may be TRBD1 or TRBD2 (5 bases each). The CDR3 nucleotides are TGTGCCAGCAGCTCTGACAGATCGGGGGAGCAGTACTTC. Amino acid sequence: CASSSDRSGEQYF.